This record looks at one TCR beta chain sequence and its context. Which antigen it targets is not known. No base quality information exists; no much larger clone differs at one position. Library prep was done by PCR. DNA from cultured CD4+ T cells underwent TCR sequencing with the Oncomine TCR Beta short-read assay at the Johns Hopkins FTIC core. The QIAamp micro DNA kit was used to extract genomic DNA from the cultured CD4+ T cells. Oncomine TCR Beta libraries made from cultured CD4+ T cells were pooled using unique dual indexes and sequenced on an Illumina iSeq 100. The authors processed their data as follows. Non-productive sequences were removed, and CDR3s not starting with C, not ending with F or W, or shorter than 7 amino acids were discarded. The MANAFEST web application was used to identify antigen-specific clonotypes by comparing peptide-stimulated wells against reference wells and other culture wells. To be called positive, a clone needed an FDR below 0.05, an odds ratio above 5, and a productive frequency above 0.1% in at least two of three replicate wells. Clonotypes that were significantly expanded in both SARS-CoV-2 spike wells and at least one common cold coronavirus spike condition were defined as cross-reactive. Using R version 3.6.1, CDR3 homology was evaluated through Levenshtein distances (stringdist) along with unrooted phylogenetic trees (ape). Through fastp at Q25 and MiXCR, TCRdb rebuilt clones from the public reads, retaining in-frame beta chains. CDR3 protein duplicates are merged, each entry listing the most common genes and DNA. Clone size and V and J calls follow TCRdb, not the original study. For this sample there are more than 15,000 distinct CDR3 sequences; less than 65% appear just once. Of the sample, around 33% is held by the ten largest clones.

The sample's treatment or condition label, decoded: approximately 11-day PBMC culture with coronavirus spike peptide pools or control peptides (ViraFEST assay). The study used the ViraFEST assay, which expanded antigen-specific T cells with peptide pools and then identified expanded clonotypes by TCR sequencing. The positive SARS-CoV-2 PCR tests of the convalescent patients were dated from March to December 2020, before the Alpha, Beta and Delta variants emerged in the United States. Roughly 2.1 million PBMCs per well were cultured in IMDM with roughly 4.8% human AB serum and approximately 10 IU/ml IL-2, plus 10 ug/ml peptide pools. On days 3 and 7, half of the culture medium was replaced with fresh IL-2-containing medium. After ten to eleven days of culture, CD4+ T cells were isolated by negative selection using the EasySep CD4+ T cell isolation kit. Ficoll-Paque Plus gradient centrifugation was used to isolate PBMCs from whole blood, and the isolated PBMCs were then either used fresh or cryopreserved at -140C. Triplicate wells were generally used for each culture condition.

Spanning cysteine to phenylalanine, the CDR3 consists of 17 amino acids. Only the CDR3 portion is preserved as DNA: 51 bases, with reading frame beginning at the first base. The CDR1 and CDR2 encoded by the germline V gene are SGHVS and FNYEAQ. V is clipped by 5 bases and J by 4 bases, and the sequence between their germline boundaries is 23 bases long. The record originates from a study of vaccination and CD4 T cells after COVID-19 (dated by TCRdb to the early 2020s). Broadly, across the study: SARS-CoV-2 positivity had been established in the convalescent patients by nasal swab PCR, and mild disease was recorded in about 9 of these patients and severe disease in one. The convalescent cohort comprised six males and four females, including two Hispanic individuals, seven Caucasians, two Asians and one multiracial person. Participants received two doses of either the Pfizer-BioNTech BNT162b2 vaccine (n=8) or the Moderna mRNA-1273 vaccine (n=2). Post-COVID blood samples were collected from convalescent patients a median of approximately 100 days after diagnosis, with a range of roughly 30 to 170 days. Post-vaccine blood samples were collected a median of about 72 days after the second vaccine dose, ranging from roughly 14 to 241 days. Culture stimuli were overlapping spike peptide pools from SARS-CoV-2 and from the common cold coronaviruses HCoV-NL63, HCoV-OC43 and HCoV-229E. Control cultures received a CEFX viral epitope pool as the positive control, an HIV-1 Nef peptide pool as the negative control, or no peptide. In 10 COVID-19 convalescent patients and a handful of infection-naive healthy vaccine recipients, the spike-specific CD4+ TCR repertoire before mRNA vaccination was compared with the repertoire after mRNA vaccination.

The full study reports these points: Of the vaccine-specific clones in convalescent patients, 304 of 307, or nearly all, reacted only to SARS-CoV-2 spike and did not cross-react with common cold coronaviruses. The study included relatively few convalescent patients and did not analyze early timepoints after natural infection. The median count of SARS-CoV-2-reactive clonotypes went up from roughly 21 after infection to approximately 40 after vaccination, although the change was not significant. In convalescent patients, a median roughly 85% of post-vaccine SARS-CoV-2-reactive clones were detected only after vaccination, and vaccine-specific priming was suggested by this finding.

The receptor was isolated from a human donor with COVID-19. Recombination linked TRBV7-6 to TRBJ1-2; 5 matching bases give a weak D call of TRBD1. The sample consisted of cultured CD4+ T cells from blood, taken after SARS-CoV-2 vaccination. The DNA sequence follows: TGTGCCAGCAGCCCCCAGGCGGCAGGGCAAGGCATCTATGGCTACACCTTC. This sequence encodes CASSPQAAGQGIYGYTF.